A single sample is the source of the 20 T cell receptor beta chains below, sequenced in a study of shared clonotypes between healthy human individuals. Clones were sequenced by immunoSEQ multiplex PCR, and TCRdb holds only the in-frame ones, with some missing. The sample yields 950,000 to 1,100,000 clones, 75% to 80% seen once. The material sequenced was memory CD4+ T cells from PBMCs. As to subset: CD45RA-negative fraction. Source of these receptors: a man between 18 and 35 years old in good health. Some clones in this sample may be carry-over from other donors' samples.

The V and J genes are TRBV27 and TRBJ2-1; D is perhaps TRBD1 or TRBD2 (5 bases each). V lost 7 bases to trimming and J lost 6 bases, with 25 bases between them. There are 17 residues in the CDR3. Germline V gene data show CDR1 as MNHEY and CDR2 as SMNVEV (reference sequence). Written as DNA, the CDR3 is TGTGCCAGCAATCCGACCCGCCCGGGACGAATGATCAATGAGCAGTTCTTC. This sequence encodes CASNPTRPGRMINEQFF.

This sequence joins TRBV15 and TRBJ2-3, with TRBD2 identical over 9 bases. This CDR3 has 16 residues. V shed 3 bases and J 5 bases; nucleotides not matched to a gene: 9. The germline V gene has CDR1 LNHNV and CDR2 YYDKDF (reference sequence). The CDR3 DNA reads TGTGCCACCAGCAGGCCTGGCGGGAGGGCCAAAGATACGCAGTATTTT. It translates to CATSRPGGRAKDTQYF. The full variable domain, completed using reference TRBV15 and TRBJ2-3, is DAMVIQNPRYQVTQFGKPVTLSCSQTLNHNVMYWYQQKSSQAPKLLFHYYDKDFNNEADTPDNFQSRRPNTSFCFLDIRSPGLGDTAMYLCATSRPGGRAKDTQYFGPGTRLTVL.

V usage is TRBV2 and J usage is TRBJ2-1, with TRBD1 as a possible D gene (6 bases). The germline CDR1 and CDR2 sequences are SNHLY and FYNNEI. V was cut by 4 bases and J by 7 bases, with 17 bases left in between. This CDR3 is 15 amino acids long. The DNA for the CDR3 is TGTGCCAGCAGTGCCGGGACATACCATGGGAATGAGCAGTTCTTC. It translates to CASSAGTYHGNEQFF.

The V call is TRBV14, the J call TRBJ2-7; D is perhaps TRBD1 or TRBD2 (6 bases each). Trimming stripped 4 bases from V and 0 bases from J, with 19 bases between. This CDR3 contains 17 residues. Germline values: CDR1 SGHDN, CDR2 FVKESK. This CDR3 reads CASSPIKGKGGSYEQYF. CDR3 in DNA: TGTGCCAGCAGCCCCATTAAGGGGAAGGGGGGCTCCTACGAGCAGTACTTC.

This chain uses TRBV9 with TRBJ2-3, with a possible D match to TRBD2 (6 bases). Germline CDR1 reads SGDLS; CDR2 reads YYNGEE. The CDR3 loop spans 15 amino acids. Trimming removed 0 bases from V and 5 bases from J, with 13 bases in between. CDR3 amino acids: CASSVGVQEGDTQYF. Written as DNA, the CDR3 is TGTGCCAGCAGCGTAGGGGTTCAGGAGGGAGATACGCAGTATTTT.

The chain carries TRBV7-2 and TRBJ2-7; TRBD1 aligns across 7 bases. Trimming took 5 bases from V and 0 from J; bases not matched to a gene: 13. The CDR3 totals 17 residues. The V gene's germline CDR1 is SGHTA and CDR2 FQGNSA. CDR3 DNA sequence: TGTGCCAGCAGCCTAGGGACCGGGACAGATGACTCCTACGAGCAGTACTTC. Translated: CASSLGTGTDDSYEQYF.

This chain joins TRBV11-2 and TRBJ2-1; 11 bases agree with TRBD2. Germline lookup yields CDR1 SGHAT and CDR2 FQNNGV. This CDR3 has 16 amino acids. V lost 3 bases, J lost 6 bases, and 7 bases stayed unmatched. The CDR3 bases are TGTGCCAGCAGCTTTGGTTGGGGACTAGCGGTCAATGAGCAGTTCTTC. This encodes CASSFGWGLAVNEQFF.

Of note for this clone: Compared with germline, one end of the junction differs, possibly owing to a read error. The V gene is TRBV5-1, the J gene TRBJ2-1; D is ambiguous. The V gene's germline CDR1 is SGHRS and CDR2 YFSETQ. This CDR3 contains 12 residues. CDR3 in amino acids: CASSAGDNEQFF. CDR3 bases: TGTGCCAGCTCCGCAGGAGACAATGAGCAGTTCTTC.

Regarding this clone: With a far larger clone one base away, a read error is the likely cause. The V call is TRBV2, the J call TRBJ1-4, with D perhaps TRBD1 (5 bases). The V gene's germline CDR1 is SNHLY and CDR2 FYNNEI. This CDR3 spans 11 amino acids. In DNA form, the CDR3 reads TGTGCCAGTCAGGGTTATGAAAAACTGGTTTTT. Translating gives CASQGYEKLVF.

CDR3 in amino acids: CASAERLAAREKLFF. CDR3 DNA: TGTGCCAGCGCAGAACGTTTAGCCGCAAGAGAAAAACTGTTTTTT. The chain carries TRBV2 and TRBJ1-4; D unresolved. The CDR3 runs 15 residues. The V and J ends lost 8 bases and 8 bases respectively, with 21 bases between them. Per germline, CDR1 SNHLY and CDR2 FYNNEI.

This chain uses TRBV15 with TRBJ1-1, with no clear D. CDR3 length: 15 amino acids. V was clipped by 0 bases and J by 4 bases, with 12 bases between them. Germline values: CDR1 LNHNV, CDR2 YYDKDF (reference sequence). The CDR3 bases are TGTGCCACCAGCAGAGATCCGGGTGTGGGCACTGAAGCTTTCTTT. This gives the protein CATSRDPGVGTEAFF.

The chain combines TRBV7-3 with TRBJ1-1; D uncertain. The CDR3 has 15 residues. The germline V gene has CDR1 SGHTA and CDR2 FQGTGA. V shed 2 bases and J shed 3 bases, with 13 bases lying between them. CDR3 DNA: TGTGCCAGCAGCTTACAGACGGGGTTACACACTGAAGCTTTCTTT. This encodes CASSLQTGLHTEAFF.

The chain links TRBV28 to TRBJ2-7; D remains unclear. CDR1 and CDR2 from the germline V gene are MDHEN and SYDVKM. V lost 3 bases to trimming and J lost 3 bases, with 9 bases between them. The CDR3 consists of 13 residues. CDR3 region: CASSFYAYYEQYF. The CDR3 region has the DNA TGTGCCAGCAGTTTTTACGCCTACTACGAGCAGTACTTC. The full variable domain, with the rest looked up from reference TRBV28 and TRBJ2-7, is DVKVTQSSRYLVKRTGEKVFLECVQDMDHENMFWYRQDPGLGLRLIYFSYDVKMKEKGDIPEGYSVSREKKERFSLILESASTNQTSMYLCASSFYAYYEQYFGPGTRLTVT.

Only a few counts were recorded for this clone. This chain joins TRBV7-2 and TRBJ2-7; 7 bases map to TRBD2. J lost 3 bases, V lost 5 bases, and 10 bases had no gene match. Germline V lookup: CDR1 SGHTA, CDR2 FQGNSA. The CDR3 extends over 15 amino acids. The CDR3 DNA is TGTGCCAGCAGCGCCGCTAGCGGAAAAAACTACGAGCAGTACTTC. This encodes CASSAASGKNYEQYF.

V and J are TRBV6-6 and TRBJ2-2; D is perhaps TRBD1 or TRBD2 (6 bases each). Per the germline V gene, CDR1 is MNHNY and CDR2 is SVGAGI (reference sequence). The germline V and J ends were trimmed by 6 bases and 6 bases, with 14 bases remaining between them. The CDR3 consists of 14 residues. The CDR3 region has the DNA TGTGCCAGCAGGCTAACAGGGAGGTCCGGGGAGCTGTTTTTT. Encoded protein: CASRLTGRSGELFF.

This clone occurred many times. The genes are TRBV7-3 and TRBJ1-1; D is ambiguous. This CDR3 spans 13 amino acids. Germline CDR1 reads SGHTA; CDR2 reads FQGTGA. V lost 6 bases, J lost 1 base, and 9 bases lay in between. The CDR3 is CASRLQRNTEAFF. The CDR3 nucleotides are TGTGCCAGCAGGTTGCAGCGGAACACTGAAGCTTTCTTT. Full variable domain (remainder filled in from reference TRBV7-3 and TRBJ1-1): GAGVSQTPSNKVTEKGKYVELRCDPISGHTALYWYRQSLGQGPEFLIYFQGTGAADDSGLPNDRFFAVRPEGSVSTLKIQRTERGDSAVYLCASRLQRNTEAFFGQGTRLTVV.

The rearrangement uses TRBV28 and TRBJ2-2; D gene uncertain. The V end lost 3 bases, the J end lost 5 bases, and 10 bases lay between the germline ends. The CDR3 extends over 14 amino acids. The germline V gene encodes CDR1 MDHEN and CDR2 SYDVKM. In DNA form, the CDR3 reads TGTGCCAGCAGTTTGCCCGCCTTTACCGGGGAGCTGTTTTTT. It yields the protein CASSLPAFTGELFF.

This rearrangement joins TRBV5-6 to TRBJ2-7; the D gene is possibly TRBD1 (6 bases). CDR3 length equals 12 residues. Germline CDR1 SGHDT, CDR2 YYEEEE. Deletions cut 0 bases from V and 12 bases from J, with 13 bases between. The CDR3 coding sequence is TGTGCCAGCAGCTTGGAGCTGGGGGCGGCGTACTTC. Protein: CASSLELGAAYF.

V usage is TRBV6-4 and J usage is TRBJ2-5, with D possibly matching TRBD1 (5 bases). The CDR3 contains 15 residues. V was clipped by 6 bases and J by 0 bases, with 14 bases between them. Germline CDR1 reads MRHNA; CDR2 reads SNTAGT. CDR3 in DNA: TGTGCCAGCAGAGGAAATAGCAGGGACCAAGAGACCCAGTACTTC. This translates into CASRGNSRDQETQYF.

The V call is TRBV14, the J call TRBJ2-2; 7 bases align to TRBD1. CDR1 is SGHDN, CDR2 FVKESK, per germline. V trimming: 1 base; J trimming: 5 bases; junction bases outside the gene matches: 1. CDR3 size: 14 residues. The DNA of the CDR3 is TGTGCCAGCAGCCAAGTCAGGGGGACCGGGGAGCTGTTTTTT. Its protein is CASSQVRGTGELFF.